Given below is one T cell receptor (beta chain) in context. The CDR3 totals 15 residues. Trimming at V came to 3 bases and at J to 4 bases, leaving 9 bases not matched to a gene. The germline gives CDR1 SGHDT, CDR2 YYEEEE. Original handling: Amplification from reference gene primers served as the basis for estimated nucleated cell counts. Profiled with immunoSEQ multiplex PCR; TCRdb holds only in-frame clones, not every one. The D gene and trimming were derived from the DNA, and the V and J assignments and clone size from that table. This table has some 290,000 clones, 83% appearing once. These data originate in a study of blood T cell repertoires in COVID-19.

The chain has TRBV5-6 and TRBJ2-7, with 8 bases matching TRBD1. The TCR was taken from a man in his sixties who had recovered from COVID-19. Sequenced input: peripheral blood. CDR3 region: CASSYRQGIGYEQYF. As DNA, the CDR3 is TGTGCCAGCAGCTATCGACAGGGGATCGGGTACGAGCAGTACTTC.